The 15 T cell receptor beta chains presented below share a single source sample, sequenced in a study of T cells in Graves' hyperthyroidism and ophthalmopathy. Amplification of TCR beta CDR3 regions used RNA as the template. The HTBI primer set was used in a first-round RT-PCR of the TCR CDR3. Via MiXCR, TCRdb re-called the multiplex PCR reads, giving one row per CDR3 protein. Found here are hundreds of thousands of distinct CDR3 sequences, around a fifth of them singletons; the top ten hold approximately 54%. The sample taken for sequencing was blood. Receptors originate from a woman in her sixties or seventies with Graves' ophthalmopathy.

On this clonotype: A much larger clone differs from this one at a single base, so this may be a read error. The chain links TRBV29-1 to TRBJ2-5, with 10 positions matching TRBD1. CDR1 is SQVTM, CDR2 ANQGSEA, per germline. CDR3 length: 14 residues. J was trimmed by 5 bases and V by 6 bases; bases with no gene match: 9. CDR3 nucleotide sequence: TGCAGCGTGGGCGGGACAGGGGTCGGGGAGACCCAGTACTTC. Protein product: CSVGGTGVGETQYF.

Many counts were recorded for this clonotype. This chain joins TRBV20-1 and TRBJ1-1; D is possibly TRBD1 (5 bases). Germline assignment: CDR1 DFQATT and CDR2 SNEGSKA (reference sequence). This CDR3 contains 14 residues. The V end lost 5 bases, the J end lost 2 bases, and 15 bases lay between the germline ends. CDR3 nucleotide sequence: TGCAGTGCTCCGAACAGGATCACAAACACTGAAGCTTTCTTT. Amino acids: CSAPNRITNTEAFF.

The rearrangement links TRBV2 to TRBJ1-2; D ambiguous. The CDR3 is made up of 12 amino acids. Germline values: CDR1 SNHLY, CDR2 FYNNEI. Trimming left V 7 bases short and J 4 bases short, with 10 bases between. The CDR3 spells CASTSSGYGYTF. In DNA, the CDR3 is TGTGCCAGCACTTCTTCAGGCTATGGCTACACCTTC.

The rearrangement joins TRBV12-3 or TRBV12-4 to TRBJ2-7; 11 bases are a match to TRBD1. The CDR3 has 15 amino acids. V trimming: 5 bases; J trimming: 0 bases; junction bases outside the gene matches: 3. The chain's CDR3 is CASSPDRGPSYEQYF. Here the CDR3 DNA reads TGTGCCAGCAGTCCGGACAGGGGGCCCTCCTACGAGCAGTACTTC.

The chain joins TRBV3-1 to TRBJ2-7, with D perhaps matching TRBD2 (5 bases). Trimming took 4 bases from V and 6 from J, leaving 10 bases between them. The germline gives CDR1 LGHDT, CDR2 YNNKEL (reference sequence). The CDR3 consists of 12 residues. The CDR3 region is CASSPSGVEQYF. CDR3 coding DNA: TGTGCCAGCAGCCCCTCCGGGGTCGAGCAGTACTTC.

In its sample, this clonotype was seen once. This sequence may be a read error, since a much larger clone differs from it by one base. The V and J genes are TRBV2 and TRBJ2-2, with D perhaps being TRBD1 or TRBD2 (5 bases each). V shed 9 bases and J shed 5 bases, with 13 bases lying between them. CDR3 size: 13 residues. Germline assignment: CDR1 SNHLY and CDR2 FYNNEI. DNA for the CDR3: TGTGCCAGAATGAGGGACCCAACCGGGGAGCTGTTTTTT. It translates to CARMRDPTGELFF.

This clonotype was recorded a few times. CDR3 protein: CASSLAGHRNSPLHF. As DNA, the CDR3 is TGTGCCAGCAGCTTAGCGGGACACAGAAATTCACCCCTCCACTTT. This chain links TRBV7-9 with TRBJ1-6, with D possibly TRBD1 on 6 matching bases. The germline CDR1 and CDR2 sequences are SEHNR and FQNEAQ (reference sequence). Trimming removed 0 bases at V and 7 bases at J, with 10 bases between. The CDR3 consists of 15 residues.

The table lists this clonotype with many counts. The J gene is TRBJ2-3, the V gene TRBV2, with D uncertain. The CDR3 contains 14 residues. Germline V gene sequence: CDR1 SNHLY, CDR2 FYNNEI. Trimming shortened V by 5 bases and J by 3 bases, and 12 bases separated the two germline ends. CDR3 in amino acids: CASSPSRATDTQYF. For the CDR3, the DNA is TGTGCCAGCAGTCCCTCCCGGGCAACAGATACGCAGTATTTT.

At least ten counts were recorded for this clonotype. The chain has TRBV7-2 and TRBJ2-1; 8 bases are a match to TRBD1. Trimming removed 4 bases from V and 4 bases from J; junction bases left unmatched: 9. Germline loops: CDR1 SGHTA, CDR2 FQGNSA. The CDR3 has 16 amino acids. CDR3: CASSSTGTGKYNEQFF. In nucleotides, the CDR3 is TGTGCCAGCAGCTCAACCGGGACAGGAAAATACAATGAGCAGTTCTTC.

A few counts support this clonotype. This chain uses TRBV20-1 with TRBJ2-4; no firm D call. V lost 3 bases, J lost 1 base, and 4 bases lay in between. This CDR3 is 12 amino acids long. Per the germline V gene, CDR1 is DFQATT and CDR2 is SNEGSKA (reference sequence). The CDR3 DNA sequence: TGCAGTGCTAGTTTGGCCAAAAACATTCAGTACTTC. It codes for CSASLAKNIQYF.

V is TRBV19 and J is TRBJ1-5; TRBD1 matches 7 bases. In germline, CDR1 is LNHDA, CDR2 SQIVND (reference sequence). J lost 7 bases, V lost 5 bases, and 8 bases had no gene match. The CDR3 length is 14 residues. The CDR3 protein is CASSATGAGQPQHF. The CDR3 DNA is TGTGCCAGTAGTGCCACAGGGGCTGGACAGCCCCAGCATTTT.

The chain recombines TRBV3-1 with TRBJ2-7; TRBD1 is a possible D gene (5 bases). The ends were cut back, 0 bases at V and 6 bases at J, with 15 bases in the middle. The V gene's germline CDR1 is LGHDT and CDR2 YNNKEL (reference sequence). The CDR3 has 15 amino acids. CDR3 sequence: CASSQDAIGVVEQYF. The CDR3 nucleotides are TGTGCCAGCAGCCAAGATGCTATAGGGGTGGTCGAGCAGTACTTC.

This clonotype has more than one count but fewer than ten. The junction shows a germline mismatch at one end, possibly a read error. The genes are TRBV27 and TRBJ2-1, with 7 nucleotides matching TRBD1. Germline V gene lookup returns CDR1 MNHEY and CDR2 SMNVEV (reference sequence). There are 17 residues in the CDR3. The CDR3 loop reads CANSAEWWDRPYNEQFF. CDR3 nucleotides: TGTGCCAACAGTGCAGAATGGTGGGACAGACCCTACAATGAGCAGTTCTTC.

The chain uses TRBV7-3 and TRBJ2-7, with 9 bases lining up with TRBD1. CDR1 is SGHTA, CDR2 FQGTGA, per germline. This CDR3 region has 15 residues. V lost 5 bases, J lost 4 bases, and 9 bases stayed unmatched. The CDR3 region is CASSAFPGQGYEQYF. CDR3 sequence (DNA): TGTGCCAGCAGCGCCTTCCCGGGACAGGGTTACGAGCAGTACTTC.

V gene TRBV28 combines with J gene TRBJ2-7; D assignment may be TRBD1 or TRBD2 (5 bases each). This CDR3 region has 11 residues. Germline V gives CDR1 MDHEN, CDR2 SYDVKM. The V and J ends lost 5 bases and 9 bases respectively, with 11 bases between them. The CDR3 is CASSPGTRQYF. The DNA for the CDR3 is TGTGCCAGCAGTCCGGGGACGCGGCAGTACTTC.